The 23 T cell receptor beta chains below were found in one sample sequenced in a study of Ad26.COV2.S vaccination and SARS-CoV-2 variants. Profiling relied on immunoSEQ multiplex PCR, and the TCRdb table lists in-frame clones only, not all of them. Here the sample spans 300,000 to 450,000 clones, approximately 81% being singletons. Stated treatment: around 19 received Ad26.COV2.S at low or high dose, single or two shots; 5 received placebo; per-sample allocation not given. Collection of the samples took place on day 63 after the first injection of vaccine or placebo. This specimen consisted of peripheral blood, obtained in a trial of Ad26.COV2.S vaccine versus placebo. These TCRs come from a person between 18 and 65 years old who received the Ad26.COV2.S COVID-19 vaccine or a placebo.

The chain combines TRBV27 with TRBJ2-7; 10 bases are a match to TRBD2. The CDR3 loop spans 15 amino acids. Trimming took 6 bases from V and 4 from J; bases not matched to a gene: 9. Germline CDR1 is MNHEY and CDR2 is SMNVEV (reference sequence). CDR3 protein: CASSSPLAGAYEQYF. The DNA for the CDR3 is TGTGCCAGCAGCTCCCCCCTAGCGGGAGCTTACGAGCAGTACTTC.

The chain has TRBV5-4 and TRBJ2-4; 8 bases are a match to TRBD2. The length of the CDR3 is 15 residues. V shed 4 bases and J 1 base; nucleotides not matched to a gene: 4. Germline V CDR1 and CDR2: SGHNT, YYREEE (reference sequence). CDR3 in amino acids: CASSPGGVAKNIQYF. The CDR3 DNA reads TGTGCCAGCAGCCCGGGGGGGGTGGCCAAAAACATTCAGTACTTC.

The chain combines TRBV5-1 with TRBJ2-3, with D perhaps matching TRBD1 (5 bases). Germline values: CDR1 SGHRS, CDR2 YFSETQ. V gave up 0 bases and J gave up 3 bases, with 11 bases separating them. The CDR3 has 15 residues. In DNA form, the CDR3 reads TGCGCCAGCAGCTTGGTAGGGGCGGAGACAGATACGCAGTATTTT. Amino acids: CASSLVGAETDTQYF.

CDR3 residues: CASSIDLDYGYTF. The DNA for the CDR3 is TGTGCCAGTAGTATAGATCTTGACTATGGCTACACCTTC. The chain combines TRBV19 with TRBJ1-2; D call uncertain. CDR3 size: 13 residues. Germline assignment: CDR1 LNHDA and CDR2 SQIVND (reference sequence). Between the trimmed V and J ends, which lost 0 bases and 3 bases, there was a span of 5 bases.

The CDR3 nucleotides are TGTGCCAGCAGCCTGGAGTGGGGGGCCTACGAGCAGTACTTC. Translation: CASSLEWGAYEQYF. V gene TRBV3-1 (or the pseudogene TRBV3-2) combines with J gene TRBJ2-7; D is perhaps TRBD2 (6 bases). CDR3 length: 14 amino acids. The V end lost 4 bases, the J end lost 2 bases, and 12 bases lay between the germline ends. The V gene's germline CDR1 is LGHDT and CDR2 YNNKEL (reference sequence).

The chain has TRBV6-5 and TRBJ1-1, with a weak D call TRBD1 (6 bases). Germline V CDR1 and CDR2: MNHEY, SVGAGI. With 6 bases removed from V and 6 bases from J, the gap between germline ends came to 14 bases. CDR3 length equals 13 residues. CDR3 bases: TGTGCCAGCAGGCTGAGGGGGGAGGCTGAAGCTTTCTTT. This sequence encodes CASRLRGEAEAFF.

The rearrangement uses TRBV11-2 and TRBJ2-3; 11 bases match TRBD2. This CDR3 region has 15 residues. J gave up 4 bases and V 1 base, and 1 base lay outside the gene matches. In germline, CDR1 is SGHAT, CDR2 FQNNGV. In DNA form, the CDR3 reads TGTGCCAGCAGCTTAGTGGGACTAGCGGCAGATACGCAGTATTTT. Translation gives CASSLVGLAADTQYF.

The rearrangement uses TRBV12-5 and TRBJ1-2; D call uncertain. There are 17 residues in the CDR3. Trimming cost V 6 bases and J 0 bases, with 20 bases left between them. Germline CDR1 reads LGHNT; CDR2 reads FRNRAP. The CDR3 DNA reads TGTGCTAGTGGCTATACTCTAGAGACGGCTTCTAACTATGGCTACACCTTC. Amino acids: CASGYTLETASNYGYTF.

This clone was picked up one time. This sequence joins TRBV6-2 or TRBV6-3 and TRBJ2-5, with 7 bases that match TRBD2. The CDR3 is 16 residues long. Trimming at V came to 3 bases and at J to 5 bases, leaving 12 bases not matched to a gene. Germline loops: CDR1 MNHEY, CDR2 SVGEGT. The CDR3 is CASSYYPRLALETQYF. The CDR3 region has the DNA TGTGCCAGCAGTTATTATCCGAGACTAGCATTGGAGACCCAGTACTTC.

This clone was picked up one time. The gene calls are TRBV5-6 and TRBJ1-1; D unresolved. The CDR3 spans 12 residues. The V gene lost 2 bases and the J gene lost 7 bases, with 9 bases spanning the gap. CDR1 and CDR2 from the germline V gene are SGHDT and YYEEEE. The CDR3 sequence is CASSFLLGEAFF. The CDR3, as DNA: TGTGCCAGCAGCTTCCTCCTCGGTGAAGCTTTCTTT.

The chain is built from TRBV7-9 and TRBJ2-5; 8 nucleotides line up with TRBD1. J gave up 2 bases and V 6 bases, and 11 bases lay outside the gene matches. From germline, CDR1 is SEHNR and CDR2 FQNEAQ (reference sequence). The CDR3 sequence is 16 residues long. The CDR3 nucleotides read TGTGCCAGCAGGGCACAAGAAACAGGGGGGCAAGAGACCCAGTACTTC. Translation: CASRAQETGGQETQYF.

This clone was picked up one time. V is TRBV24-1 and J is TRBJ1-4; D ambiguous. Germline V lookup: CDR1 KGHDR, CDR2 SFDVKD. V lost 5 bases to trimming and J lost 5 bases, with 11 bases between them. The CDR3 is 14 residues long. The CDR3 loop reads CATSVRGGNEKLFF. As DNA, the CDR3 is TGTGCCACCAGTGTACGGGGAGGGAATGAAAAACTGTTTTTT.

V usage is TRBV30 and J usage is TRBJ1-5; no definite D call. The V end was cut by 4 bases, the J end by 4 bases, with 8 bases between. Germline V lookup: CDR1 GTSNPN, CDR2 SVGIG (reference sequence). CDR3 length: 12 residues. This CDR3 reads CAWNGLNQPQHF. Written as DNA, the CDR3 is TGTGCCTGGAATGGACTAAATCAGCCCCAGCATTTT.

The chain has TRBV7-8 and TRBJ2-2, with D perhaps TRBD2 (7 bases). Trimming pared 3 bases from V and 1 base from J, leaving 12 bases between. The CDR3 runs 16 residues. Germline V gene data show CDR1 as SGHVS and CDR2 as FQNEAQ. The CDR3 nucleotides are TGTGCCAGCAGCTTTCCCGGGGGGCTGAACACCGGGGAGCTGTTTTTT. Its protein product is CASSFPGGLNTGELFF.

As to this clone: The identical CDR3 is also encoded by other nucleotide sequences in the sample. V and J are TRBV5-1 and TRBJ1-6, with 8 bases that match TRBD1. The CDR3 runs to 14 residues. Germline CDR1 is SGHRS and CDR2 is YFSETQ. Trimming cost V 2 bases and J 8 bases; bases outside gene matches: 3. CDR3 nucleotide sequence: TGCGCCAGCAGCTTAACAGGGGGGGATTCACCCCTCCACTTT. Translating it yields CASSLTGGDSPLHF. The full variable domain, in which reference TRBV5-1 and TRBJ1-6 provide the parts outside the CDR3, is KAGVTQTPRYLIKTRGQQVTLSCSPISGHRSVSWYQQTPGQGLQFLFEYFSETQRNKGNFPGRFSGRQFSNSRSEMNVSTLELGDSALYLCASSLTGGDSPLHFGNGTRLTVT.

In DNA form, the CDR3 reads TGCGCCAGCAGCTTGGACAGGACCGATACGCAGTATTTT. Its translation: CASSLDRTDTQYF. The chain links TRBV5-1 to TRBJ2-3; possibly TRBD1 for D (5 bases). The germline gives CDR1 SGHRS, CDR2 YFSETQ. CDR3 length: 13 amino acids. V was trimmed by 0 bases and J by 6 bases, leaving 8 bases between them.

The rearrangement joins TRBV6-2 or TRBV6-3 to TRBJ1-1, with D possibly TRBD1 on 6 matching bases. V was trimmed by 3 bases and J by 5 bases, leaving 16 bases between them. Germline V gene lookup returns CDR1 MNHEY and CDR2 SVGEGT. The CDR3 has 15 residues. CDR3 DNA sequence: TGTGCCAGCAGTTATCGGGGAGGGGGAAGTACTGAAGCTTTCTTT. Translated: CASSYRGGGSTEAFF.

The CDR3 here is CASSNRNEQFF. The DNA for the CDR3 is TGTGCCAGCAGCAACCGCAATGAGCAGTTCTTC. V usage is TRBV6-2 or TRBV6-3 and J usage is TRBJ2-1; D remains unclear. V lost 6 bases to trimming and J lost 6 bases, with 6 bases between them. The CDR3 totals 11 residues. CDR1 is MNHEY and CDR2 is SVGEGT in the germline V gene.

The chain carries TRBV7-9 and TRBJ2-1; D call uncertain. The CDR3 has 12 residues. Germline CDR1 reads SEHNR; CDR2 reads FQNEAQ (reference sequence). Between the trimmed V and J ends, which lost 2 bases and 5 bases, there was a span of 4 bases. CDR3 sequence: CASSLYDNEQFF. The CDR3 DNA follows: TGTGCCAGCAGCTTATATGACAATGAGCAGTTCTTC.

The rearrangement links TRBV7-2 to TRBJ2-1; D perhaps matches TRBD2 (6 bases). CDR1 and CDR2 from the germline V gene are SGHTA and FQGNSA. Deletions cut 5 bases from V and 5 bases from J, with 16 bases between. This CDR3 has 15 amino acids. CDR3 DNA: TGTGCCAGCAGCCCCGGGGGTGGGACGAACAATGAGCAGTTCTTC. Translating gives CASSPGGGTNNEQFF.

This chain links TRBV24-1 with TRBJ2-3, with D perhaps matching TRBD2 (5 bases). This CDR3 comprises 14 residues. V lost 2 bases, J lost 6 bases, and 11 bases lay in between. Germline CDR1 and CDR2: KGHDR and SFDVKD. CDR3 nucleotide sequence: TGTGCCACCAGTGATTCGGGGAGAGGGGATACGCAGTATTTT. Its translation is CATSDSGRGDTQYF.

Concerning this clone: The junction does not match germline at one end; this may be a read error. Other DNA sequences from this sample encode an identical CDR3 as well. The genes are TRBV10-2 and TRBJ2-7; TRBD1 might be the D (6 bases). The CDR3 consists of 12 residues. The germline V gene has CDR1 WSHSY and CDR2 SAAADI. CDR3 amino acids: CASNDRPYEQYF. The CDR3 bases are TGCGCCAGCAACGACAGGCCCTACGAGCAATACTTC.

The chain is built from TRBV7-2 and TRBJ2-1; either TRBD1 or TRBD2 may supply D (5 bases each). V lost 4 bases to trimming and J lost 5 bases, with 21 bases between them. Germline-derived CDR1 and CDR2 are SGHTA and FQGNSA. There are 17 residues in the CDR3. This CDR3 is CASSSRFLGTTNNEQFF. Here the CDR3 DNA reads TGTGCCAGCAGCTCCCGCTTCTTGGGGACCACAAACAATGAGCAGTTCTTC.